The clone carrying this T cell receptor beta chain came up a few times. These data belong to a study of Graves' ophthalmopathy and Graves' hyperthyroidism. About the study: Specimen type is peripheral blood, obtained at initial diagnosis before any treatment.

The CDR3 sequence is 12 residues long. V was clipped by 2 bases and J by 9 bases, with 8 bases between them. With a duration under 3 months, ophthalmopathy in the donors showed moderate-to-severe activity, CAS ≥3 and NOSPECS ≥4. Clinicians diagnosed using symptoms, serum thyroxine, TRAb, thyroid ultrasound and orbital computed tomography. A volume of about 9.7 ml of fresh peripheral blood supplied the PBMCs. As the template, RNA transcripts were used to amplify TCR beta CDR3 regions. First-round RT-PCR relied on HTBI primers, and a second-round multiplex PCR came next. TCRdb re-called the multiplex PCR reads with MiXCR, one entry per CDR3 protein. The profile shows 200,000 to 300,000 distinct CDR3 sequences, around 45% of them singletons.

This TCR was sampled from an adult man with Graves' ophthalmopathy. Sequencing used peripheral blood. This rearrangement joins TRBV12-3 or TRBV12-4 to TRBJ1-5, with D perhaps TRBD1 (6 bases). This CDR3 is CASSLRGGPQHF. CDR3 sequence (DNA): TGTGCCAGCAGTTTAAGGGGGGGGCCCCAGCATTTT.